Each of the 22 T cell receptor beta chains below was sequenced from the same sample in a study of cytomegalovirus exposure and HLA in healthy donors. Sequencing was performed with immunoSEQ multiplex PCR; in TCRdb, only in-frame clones are kept and a portion is missing. The table lists 300,000 to 400,000 clones, about nine tenths of them singletons. Sequencing used PBMCs. The receptors were gathered from a woman under 30 in good health and CMV-seronegative.

The rearrangement links TRBV10-3 to TRBJ1-2; TRBD1 matches 8 bases. Germline-derived CDR1 and CDR2 are ENHRY and SYGVKD. With 6 bases clipped from V and 1 base from J, the junction kept 7 bases outside the gene matches. The CDR3 consists of 15 residues. This CDR3 reads CAIRVGQGFNYGYTF. The CDR3 DNA sequence: TGTGCCATCAGAGTAGGACAGGGCTTTAACTATGGCTACACCTTC.

This clone has just a few counts. The chain is built from TRBV2 and TRBJ2-7, with TRBD1 matching 9 bases. With 5 bases clipped from V and 6 bases from J, the junction kept 8 bases outside the gene matches. The CDR3 is 14 amino acids. Germline values: CDR1 SNHLY, CDR2 FYNNEI. CDR3 residues: CASSRPGTGIEQYF. The CDR3 DNA follows: TGTGCCAGCAGTCGTCCCGGGACAGGGATCGAGCAGTACTTC.

The chain recombines TRBV6-1 with TRBJ2-7; no clear D. Germline loops: CDR1 MNHNS, CDR2 SASEGT. CDR3 size: 13 residues. V lost 2 bases to trimming and J lost 5 bases, with 10 bases between them. CDR3 DNA: TGTGCCAGCAGTGAACAGCTGGGCGACGAGCAGTACTTC. It specifies CASSEQLGDEQYF.

This clone was picked up a small number of times. CDR3 coding DNA: TGTGCCAGCAGTGAAGCTCGGGAGGGGGCGGATAATTCACCCCTCCACTTT. It codes for CASSEAREGADNSPLHF. The J gene is TRBJ1-6, the V gene TRBV2; 7 bases align to TRBD1. The CDR3 consists of 17 residues. Germline CDR1 reads SNHLY; CDR2 reads FYNNEI. V shed 0 bases, J shed 5 bases, and the junction held 7 bases outside the gene matches. Full variable domain (outside the CDR3, taken from reference TRBV2 and TRBJ1-6): EPEVTQTPSHQVTQMGQEVILRCVPISNHLYFYWYRQILGQKVEFLVSFYNNEISEKSEIFDDQFSVERPDGSNFTLKIRSTKLEDSAMYFCASSEAREGADNSPLHFGNGTRLTVT.

The chain is built from TRBV28 and TRBJ2-7; 11 nucleotides line up with TRBD1. The germline gives CDR1 MDHEN, CDR2 SYDVKM. J lost 4 bases, V lost 5 bases, and 7 bases had no gene match. The CDR3 is 15 amino acids. DNA for the CDR3: TGTGCCAGCAGTCAGATTGGGACAGGGGGTTACGAGCAGTACTTC. It encodes CASSQIGTGGYEQYF.

The chain joins TRBV7-6 to TRBJ1-1; 8 positions agree with TRBD1. The CDR3 is 15 residues long. Trimming removed 5 bases from V and 5 bases from J; junction bases left unmatched: 10. Germline lookup yields CDR1 SGHVS and CDR2 FNYEAQ. The CDR3 bases are TGTGCCAGCAGCCCCTCCAGGGGGCGGGGGACTGAAGCTTTCTTT. It codes for CASSPSRGRGTEAFF.

The chain is built from TRBV2 and TRBJ2-3; TRBD2 matches at 9 bases. CDR1 is SNHLY, CDR2 FYNNEI, per germline. Losses at the gene ends were 7 bases for V and 3 bases for J; bases not matched to a gene: 14. CDR3 length: 17 amino acids. The DNA of the CDR3 is TGTGCCAGCAAGATAGCTAGCGGGAAATCAACAACAGATACGCAGTATTTT. It codes for CASKIASGKSTTDTQYF.

The V and J genes are TRBV5-1 and TRBJ1-6; 8 bases match TRBD1. The trim removed 4 bases at V and 6 bases at J, leaving 6 bases unmatched. Germline V lookup: CDR1 SGHRS, CDR2 YFSETQ. CDR3 length: 15 amino acids. The CDR3 DNA follows: TGCGCCAGCAGCCCGGGGACAGGCCCTAATTCACCCCTCCACTTT. Translating gives CASSPGTGPNSPLHF.

V gene TRBV19 combines with J gene TRBJ1-2, with TRBD1 as a possible D gene (6 bases). This CDR3 spans 13 amino acids. Germline V gene data show CDR1 as LNHDA and CDR2 as SQIVND (reference sequence). V lost 1 base to trimming and J lost 7 bases, with 10 bases between them. CDR3: CASSIGTGSGYTF. CDR3 nucleotides: TGTGCCAGTAGTATAGGAACAGGGTCTGGCTACACCTTC.

This chain uses TRBV2 with TRBJ2-5, with D maybe TRBD1 (5 bases). V dropped 4 bases and J dropped 5 bases, with 11 bases sitting between them. Germline-derived CDR1 and CDR2 are SNHLY and FYNNEI. The CDR3 runs 13 residues. Here the CDR3 DNA reads TGTGCCAGCAGTGTGGGGCAGTGGGAGACCCAGTACTTC. Translating gives CASSVGQWETQYF.

This clone was observed a single time. V is TRBV7-9 and J is TRBJ2-5, with D tentatively TRBD2 (7 bases). Germline V gives CDR1 SEHNR, CDR2 FQNEAQ (reference sequence). The CDR3 totals 16 residues. V was cut by 3 bases and J by 5 bases, with 19 bases left in between. The CDR3 reads CASSFPGRGAGETQYF. The CDR3, as DNA: TGTGCCAGCAGCTTCCCCGGCCGGGGGGCCGGGGAGACCCAGTACTTC.

The chain recombines TRBV7-5 with TRBJ1-5; the listed D gene, TRBD1, was not tested against the DNA. TRBV7-5 counts as a pseudogene. CDR3 size: 18 residues. The CDR3 DNA reads as TGTGTCAGAAGCGTCGCGGCAGGGGTAGAAGGTTCCAATCAGCCCCAGCATTTT. Amino acid sequence: CVRSVAAGVEGSNQPQHF.

The genes are TRBV27 and TRBJ2-1; 9 nucleotides match TRBD2. CDR1 and CDR2 (germline): MNHEY, SMNVEV (reference sequence). The CDR3 contains 16 residues. V was pared by 0 bases and J by 3 bases, with 3 bases of the junction left unmatched. CDR3 coding DNA: TGTGCCAGCAGTTTATCGACGACTAGCGGCTACAATGAGCAGTTCTTC. This codes for CASSLSTTSGYNEQFF.

The chain has TRBV6-4 and TRBJ1-1, with 8 bases that match TRBD1. The CDR3 is 15 amino acids. With 4 bases clipped from V and 3 bases from J, the junction kept 7 bases outside the gene matches. The germline gives CDR1 MRHNA, CDR2 SNTAGT. The chain's CDR3 is CASSGTGWGDTEAFF. The CDR3 region has the DNA TGTGCCAGCAGTGGGACAGGGTGGGGAGACACTGAAGCTTTCTTT.

The chain links TRBV11-2 to TRBJ1-2; the match to TRBD1 covers 10 bases. J gave up 5 bases and V 4 bases, and 7 bases lay outside the gene matches. Germline V gives CDR1 SGHAT, CDR2 FQNNGV. The CDR3 runs to 15 residues. This CDR3 reads CASSSGQGGIYGYTF. The CDR3 nucleotides read TGTGCCAGCAGCTCAGGACAGGGGGGTATATATGGCTACACCTTC.

The V and J genes are TRBV30 and TRBJ1-3, with 8 bases fitting TRBD1. The CDR3 covers 15 residues. Germline-derived CDR1 and CDR2 are GTSNPN and SVGIG (reference sequence). V shed 4 bases, J shed 0 bases, and the junction held 5 bases outside the gene matches. The CDR3 region has the DNA TGTGCCTGGATGGGACAGGCTTACTCTGGAAACACCATATATTTT. It codes for CAWMGQAYSGNTIYF.

The J gene is TRBJ2-4, the V gene TRBV21-1; the DNA was not compared with TRBD1, the D call given in the table. TRBV21-1 represents a pseudogene. The length of the CDR3 is 16 residues. The CDR3 loop is CASSPRDSLAKNIQYF. The CDR3 region has the DNA TGTGCCAGCAGCCCCCGGGACAGCCTAGCCAAAAACATTCAGTACTTC.

The DNA for the CDR3 is TGTGCCAGCAGGAGGACTAGCGGTTGGGAGACCCAGTACTTC. Protein product: CASRRTSGWETQYF. The chain has TRBV28 and TRBJ2-5, with TRBD2 matching over 10 bases. The germline CDR1 and CDR2 sequences are MDHEN and SYDVKM. The CDR3 is 14 amino acids. The ends lost 6 bases at V and 5 bases at J; junction bases unmatched: 6.

The chain employs TRBV7-2 and TRBJ2-7; possible D gene TRBD2, 5 bases. Germline V gives CDR1 SGHTA, CDR2 FQGNSA. CDR3 size: 14 residues. V lost 4 bases and J lost 4, with 14 bases in between. Here the CDR3 DNA reads TGTGCCAGCAGCTCCCGGGAAGGGATTTACGAGCAGTACTTC. It yields the protein CASSSREGIYEQYF.

The rearrangement uses TRBV7-9 and TRBJ2-7; D not resolved. The CDR3 loop spans 14 amino acids. CDR1 and CDR2 (germline): SEHNR, FQNEAQ (reference sequence). The germline V and J ends were trimmed by 1 base and 2 bases, with 9 bases remaining between them. In DNA form, the CDR3 reads TGTGCCAGCAGCTTAGACACGCCCGCCTACGAGCAGTACTTC. It encodes CASSLDTPAYEQYF.

This clone appeared a single time. The genes are TRBV4-2 and TRBJ2-1, with 9 positions matching TRBD2. The trim removed 3 bases at V and 8 bases at J, leaving 20 bases unmatched. The germline V gene encodes CDR1 LGHNA and CDR2 YNFKEQ. The CDR3 is 19 residues long. The CDR3 region is CASSQRSGTSLTLGDEQFF. Here the CDR3 DNA reads TGTGCCAGCAGCCAGCGATCCGGGACTAGCCTCACACTTGGGGATGAGCAGTTCTTC.

The gene calls are TRBV30 and TRBJ1-1; D is perhaps TRBD1 (5 bases). Trimming shortened V by 3 bases and J by 0 bases, and 14 bases separated the two germline ends. The CDR3 length is 15 residues. Germline CDR1 reads GTSNPN; CDR2 reads SVGIG (reference sequence). CDR3 bases: TGTGCCTGGAGCAGGGCAGCGTTTATGAACACTGAAGCTTTCTTT. This gives the protein CAWSRAAFMNTEAFF.